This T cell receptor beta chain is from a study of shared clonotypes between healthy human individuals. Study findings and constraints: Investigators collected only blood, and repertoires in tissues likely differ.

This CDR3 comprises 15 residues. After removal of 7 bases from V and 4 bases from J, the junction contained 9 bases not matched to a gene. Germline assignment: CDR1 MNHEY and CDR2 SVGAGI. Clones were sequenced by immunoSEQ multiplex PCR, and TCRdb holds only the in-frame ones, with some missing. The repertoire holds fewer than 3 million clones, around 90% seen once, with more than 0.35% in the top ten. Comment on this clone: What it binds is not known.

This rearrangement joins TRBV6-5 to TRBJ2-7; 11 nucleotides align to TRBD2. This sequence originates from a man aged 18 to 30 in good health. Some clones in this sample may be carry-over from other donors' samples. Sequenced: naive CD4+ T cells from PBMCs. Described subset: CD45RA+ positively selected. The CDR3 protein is CASTTSGRMLYEQYF. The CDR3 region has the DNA TGTGCCAGCACTACTAGCGGGAGAATGTTATACGAGCAGTACTTC.